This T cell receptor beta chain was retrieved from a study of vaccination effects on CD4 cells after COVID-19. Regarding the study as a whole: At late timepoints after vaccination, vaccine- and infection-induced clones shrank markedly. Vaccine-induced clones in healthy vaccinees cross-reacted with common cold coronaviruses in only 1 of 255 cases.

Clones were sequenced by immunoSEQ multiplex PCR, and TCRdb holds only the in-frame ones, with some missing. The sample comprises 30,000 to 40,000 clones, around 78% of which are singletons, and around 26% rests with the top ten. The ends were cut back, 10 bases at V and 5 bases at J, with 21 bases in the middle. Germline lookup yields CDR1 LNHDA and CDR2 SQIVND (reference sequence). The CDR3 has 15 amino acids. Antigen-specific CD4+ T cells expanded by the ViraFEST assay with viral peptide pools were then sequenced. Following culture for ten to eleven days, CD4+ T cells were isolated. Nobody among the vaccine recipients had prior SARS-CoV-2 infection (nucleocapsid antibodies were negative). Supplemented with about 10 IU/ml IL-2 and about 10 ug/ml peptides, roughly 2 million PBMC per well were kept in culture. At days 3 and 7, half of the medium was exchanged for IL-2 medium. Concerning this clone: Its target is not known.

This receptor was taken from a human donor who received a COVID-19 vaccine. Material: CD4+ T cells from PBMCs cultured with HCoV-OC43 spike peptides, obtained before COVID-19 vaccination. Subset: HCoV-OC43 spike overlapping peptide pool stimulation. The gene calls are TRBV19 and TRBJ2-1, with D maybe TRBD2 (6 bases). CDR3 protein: CATNMGLSSNNEQFF. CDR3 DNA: TGTGCCACTAACATGGGACTGTCCTCTAACAATGAGCAGTTCTTC.